One and the same sample provided the 4 T cell receptor beta chains below, sequenced in a study of T-cell reconstitution after alpha-beta-depleted transplantation in children. Unique molecular identifiers were incorporated into the prepared TCRbeta library. TCRdb reanalysed the PCR reads using MiXCR and keeps one entry per CDR3 protein. The sample lists roughly 300,000 distinct CDR3 sequences; approximately 10% were seen once. Material: peripheral blood, obtained 180 days after TCRalphabeta/CD19-depleted stem cell transplant. The receptors were sampled from a male patient between 2 and 10 years old who had a stem cell transplant for chronic granulomatous disease, so the T cells may come from the graft donor.

Many counts were recorded for this clonotype. This sequence joins TRBV5-1 and TRBJ1-1, with D hard to call. Trimming took 0 bases from V and 3 from J, leaving 12 bases between them. Germline V CDR1 and CDR2: SGHRS, YFSETQ. The CDR3 spans 15 residues. The DNA for the CDR3 is TGCGCCAGCAGCTTGGGGGTGGGGAAGCACACTGAAGCTTTCTTT. The encoded protein is CASSLGVGKHTEAFF.

This clonotype showed up just a few times. V usage is TRBV7-2 and J usage is TRBJ2-7; TRBD2 agrees at 8 bases. Germline assignment: CDR1 SGHTA and CDR2 FQGNSA. CDR3 size: 13 residues. The V gene end was trimmed by 6 bases and the J gene end by 5 bases; junction bases not matched to a gene: 6. CDR3 sequence: CASRPTAGDEQYF. CDR3 DNA sequence: TGTGCCAGCAGACCAACAGCGGGAGACGAGCAGTACTTC.

This clonotype showed up many times. V and J are TRBV11-2 and TRBJ2-5, with TRBD2 as a possible D gene (6 bases). The CDR3 runs 13 residues. Trimming shortened V by 6 bases and J by 1 base, and 9 bases separated the two germline ends. Germline V gives CDR1 SGHAT, CDR2 FQNNGV. CDR3 in amino acids: CASSRGIQETQYF. DNA for the CDR3: TGTGCCAGCAGTCGCGGGATCCAAGAGACCCAGTACTTC. The full variable domain, in which reference TRBV11-2 and TRBJ2-5 provide the parts outside the CDR3, is EAGVAQSPRYKIIEKRQSVAFWCNPISGHATLYWYQQILGQGPKLLIQFQNNGVVDDSQLPKDRFSAERLKGVDSTLKIQPAKLEDSAVYLCASSRGIQETQYFGPGTRLLVL.

This clonotype was recorded many times. This chain connects TRBV12-3 or TRBV12-4 to TRBJ2-5; D remains ambiguous. Trimming removed 2 bases at V and 2 bases at J, with 9 bases between. The CDR3 has 14 residues. Here the CDR3 DNA reads TGTGCCAGCAGTTTAAGGCTCACACAAGAGACCCAGTACTTC. Its protein product is CASSLRLTQETQYF.